This paragraph reports one TCR beta chain. Its antigen is unidentified. This record belongs to a study of follicular helper T cells after annual influenza vaccination. About the study: Some donors were sampled over the 2013-2014, 2014-2015 and 2015-2016 vaccinations. Study results and caveats: Day 7 ICOS+CD38+ clones were most often found later in ICOS-CD38- cTfh cells. Yearly vaccinations repeatedly recalled conserved clonotypes in ICOS+CD38+ cTfh.

The time point denotes: 2014-2015 season, pre-vaccination. Assay used: immunoSEQ multiplex PCR; TCRdb lists only in-frame clones, some missing. In the table there are under 15,000 clones, approximately 78% of which are singletons. Germline V gene data show CDR1 as SGHTA and CDR2 as FQGTGA. Trimming cost V 5 bases and J 11 bases; bases outside gene matches: 6. This CDR3 has 12 amino acids. The starting material was CXCR5- memory CD4+ T cells sorted from blood, obtained on the day of influenza vaccination. The rearrangement uses TRBV7-3 and TRBJ2-3, with 8 bases that match TRBD1. This TCR came from an adult who received the influenza vaccine. CDR3: CASSPDRGMQYF. In DNA form, the CDR3 reads TGTGCCAGCAGCCCTGACAGGGGAATGCAGTATTTT. The full variable domain, completed using reference TRBV7-3 and TRBJ2-3, is GAGVSQTPSNKVTEKGKYVELRCDPISGHTALYWYRQSLGQGPEFLIYFQGTGAADDSGLPNDRFFAVRPEGSVSTLKIQRTERGDSAVYLCASSPDRGMQYFGPGTRLTVL.